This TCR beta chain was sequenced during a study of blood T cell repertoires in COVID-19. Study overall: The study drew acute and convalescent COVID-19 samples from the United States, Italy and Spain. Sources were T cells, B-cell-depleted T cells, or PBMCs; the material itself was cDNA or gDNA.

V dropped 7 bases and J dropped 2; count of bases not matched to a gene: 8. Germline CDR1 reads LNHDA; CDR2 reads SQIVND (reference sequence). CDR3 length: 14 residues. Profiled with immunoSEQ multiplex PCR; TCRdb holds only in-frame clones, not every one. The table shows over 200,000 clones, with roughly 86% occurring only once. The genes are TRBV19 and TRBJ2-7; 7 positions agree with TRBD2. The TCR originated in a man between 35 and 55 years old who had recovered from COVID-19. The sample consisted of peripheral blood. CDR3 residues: CASTVGSGPYEQYF. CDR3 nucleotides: TGTGCCAGTACGGTTGGTAGCGGGCCCTACGAGCAGTACTTC. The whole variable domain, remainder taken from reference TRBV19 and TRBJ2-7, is DGGITQSPKYLFRKEGQNVTLSCEQNLNHDAMYWYRQDPGQGLRLIYYSQIVNDFQKGDIAEGYSVSREKKESFPLTVTSAQKNPTAFYLCASTVGSGPYEQYFGPGTRLTVT.